This T cell receptor beta chain stems from a study of shared clonotypes between healthy human individuals. Every subset's genomic DNA went evenly onto several immunoSEQ plates. Data came from immunoSEQ multiplex PCR; TCRdb stores just in-frame clones and leaves some out. Of under 2,500,000 clones in the sample, around 95% were seen once. Regarding the study as a whole: Incomplete sequencing of sorted subsets was indicated by rarefaction despite large depth.

Comment on this clone: The antigen is undetermined.

The origin of this receptor is a man between 18 and 29 years old in good health. The sequencing input was naive CD4+ T cells sorted from blood. The subset: CD45RA+ positively selected.

Here the CDR3 reads CASSLEGVRGANYGYTF. The CDR3 DNA is TGTGCCAGCAGCTTAGAAGGGGTCAGGGGAGCTAACTATGGCTACACCTTC. The rearrangement joins TRBV7-9 to TRBJ1-2; D perhaps matches TRBD1 (6 bases). This CDR3 comprises 17 residues. Trimming took off 1 base at V and 0 bases at J, with 15 bases between the two ends. Germline lookup yields CDR1 SEHNR and CDR2 FQNEAQ (reference sequence).